These T cell receptor beta chains were read from a single sample in a study of T cell responses to AZD1222 COVID-19 vaccine. Some clones are missing from TCRdb's copy, which holds only in-frame ones; the method was immunoSEQ multiplex PCR. Here the sample spans about 110,000 clones, 88% being singletons. Sequencing used peripheral blood, obtained on day 0 of AZD1222 vaccination. The origin of the receptors is an adult in good health. The CDR3 runs from the conserved cysteine through the conserved F or W.

j_call | v_call | cdr3_aa
TRBJ2-2 | TRBV14 | CASSQVRLPGELFF
TRBJ2-3 | TRBV7-2 | CAGRDGGTSPFTDTQYF
TRBJ1-5 | TRBV7-2 | CASSPGDSNQPQHF
TRBJ1-2 | TRBV7-8 | CASSTQTGSYGYTF
TRBJ2-5 | TRBV5-1 | CASSYQGAEETQYF
TRBJ1-2 | TRBV18 | CASSPRTGNNYGYTF
TRBJ2-1 | TRBV6-6 | CASSSDYNNEQFF
TRBJ2-7 | TRBV28 | CASPQGGRKVYSYEQYF
TRBJ1-1 | TRBV7-2 | CASSLDNRNTEAFF
TRBJ2-1 | TRBV9 | CASSPYRSSGRAGHEQFF
TRBJ2-5 | TRBV19 | CASSPNVEETQYF
TRBJ2-6 | TRBV29-1 | CSVRKSSGANVLTF
TRBJ1-1 | TRBV14 | CASSQGGVEAFF
TRBJ2-5 | TRBV30 | CAWSVLGTGGGETQYF
TRBJ2-3 | TRBV7-2 | CASSSTAQVRTDTQYF
TRBJ2-2 | TRBV27 | CASSRAGTSANTGELFF
TRBJ2-3 | TRBV7-2 | CASSLRSLAGGGTDTQYF
TRBJ2-3 | TRBV9 | CASSVAGAPFDTQYF
TRBJ2-1 | TRBV10-3 | CATKYSGRGNEQFF
TRBJ1-1 | TRBV28 | CASSLRVGSTEAFF
TRBJ2-5 | TRBV7-2 | CASSALPGAQETQYF
TRBJ2-1 | TRBV11-2 | CASSLVGSSYNEQFF
TRBJ2-2 | TRBV7-3 | CASSPREGNIGELFF
TRBJ2-1 | TRBV11-3 | CASSPRDRWNEQFF
TRBJ1-5 | TRBV19 | CASMGGRGQPQHF
TRBJ1-4 | TRBV28 | CASRQIPGQGIVF
TRBJ2-2 | TRBV12-3/TRBV12-4 | CASSRTGELFF
TRBJ2-6 | TRBV7-9 | CASSPGLYSGANVLTF
TRBJ2-6 | TRBV23-1 | CASSQSADWWVNVLTF
TRBJ2-3 | TRBV6-1 | CASSDTGPYTDTQYF
TRBJ2-1 | TRBV6-5 | CAVGLAYNEQFF